This TCR beta chain was found in a study of T cells after yellow fever vaccination. Germline V gene sequence: CDR1 DFQATT, CDR2 SNEGSKA (reference sequence). The CDR3 runs to 13 residues. The ends lost 6 bases at V and 0 bases at J; junction bases unmatched: 4. In this sample, this clonotype turned up many times. TCRdb independently ran MiXCR on the 5' RACE reads; one entry per CDR3 protein. The data show 45,000 to 60,000 distinct CDR3 sequences, with around 6.7% seen just once and roughly 26% held by the top ten. The receptor was isolated from a man aged 18 to 30 who received the YFV17D yellow fever vaccine. Source: CD8+ T cells not binding an NS4B(214-222) dextramer, sorted from PBMCs, taken roughly 47 days after the first yellow fever vaccination. V usage is TRBV20-1 and J usage is TRBJ2-7; 8 bases are shared with TRBD2. The CDR3 bases are TGCAGTGCAACCGGGACTAGCTCCTACGAGCAGTACTTC. It codes for CSATGTSSYEQYF.